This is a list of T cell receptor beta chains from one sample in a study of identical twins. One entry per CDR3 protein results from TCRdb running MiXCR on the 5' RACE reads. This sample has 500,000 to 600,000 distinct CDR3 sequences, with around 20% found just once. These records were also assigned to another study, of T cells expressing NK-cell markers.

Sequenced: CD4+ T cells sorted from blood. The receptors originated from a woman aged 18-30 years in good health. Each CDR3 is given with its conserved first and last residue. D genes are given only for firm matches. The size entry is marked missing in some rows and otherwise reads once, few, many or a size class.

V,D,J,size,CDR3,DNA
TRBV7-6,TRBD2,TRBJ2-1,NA,CASSRTGRLAGGRKYNEQFF,TGTGCCAGCAGCAGAACAGGGAGACTAGCGGGGGGGCGGAAGTACAATGAGCAGTTCTTC
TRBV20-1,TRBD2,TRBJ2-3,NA,CSARGGLAGGTSTDTQYF,TGCAGTGCTAGAGGCGGGCTAGCGGGGGGAACTAGCACAGATACGCAGTATTTT
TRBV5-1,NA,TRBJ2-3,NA,CASSLVPGTTDTQYF,TGCGCCAGCAGCTTGGTACCGGGGACCACAGATACGCAGTATTTT
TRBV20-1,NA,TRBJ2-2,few,CSARDGAGTGELFF,TGCAGTGCTAGAGATGGGGCGGGAACCGGGGAGCTGTTTTTT
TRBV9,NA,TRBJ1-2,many,CASSPPQGRYGYTF,TGTGCCAGCAGCCCCCCCCAGGGGAGATATGGCTACACCTTC
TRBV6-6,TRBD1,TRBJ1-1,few,CASSDRGHTEAFF,TGTGCCAGCAGCGACAGGGGGCACACTGAAGCTTTCTTT
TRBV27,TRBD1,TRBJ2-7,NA,CASTKTGGSYEQYF,TGTGCCAGCACTAAGACAGGGGGCTCCTACGAGCAGTACTTC
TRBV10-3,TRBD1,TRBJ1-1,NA,CAINGQGRTEAFF,TGTGCCATCAACGGACAGGGTCGCACTGAAGCTTTCTTT
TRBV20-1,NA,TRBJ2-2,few,CSARRGQDGELFF,TGCAGTGCTAGACGCGGGCAAGACGGGGAGCTGTTTTTT
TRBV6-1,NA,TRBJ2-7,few,CASGIHRLREQYF,TGTGCCAGCGGGATTCACAGGCTTCGCGAGCAGTACTTC
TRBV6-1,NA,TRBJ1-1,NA,CASTDPSGYTEAFF,TGTGCCAGCACCGACCCCAGCGGCTACACTGAAGCTTTCTTT
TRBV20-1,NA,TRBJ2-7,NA,CSALDAVSYEQYF,TGCAGTGCTCTAGACGCCGTCTCCTACGAGCAGTACTTC
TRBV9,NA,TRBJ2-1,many,CASSVGENEQFF,TGTGCCAGCAGCGTAGGGGAAAATGAGCAGTTCTTC
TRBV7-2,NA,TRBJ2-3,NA,CASSLDPGDTQYF,TGTGCCAGCAGCTTAGACCCGGGGGATACGCAGTATTTT
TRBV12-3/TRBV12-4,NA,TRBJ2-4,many,CASSSEGTNIQYF,TGTGCCAGCAGTTCAGAGGGAACAAACATTCAGTACTTC
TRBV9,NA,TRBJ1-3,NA,CASSVQGHGNTIYF,TGTGCCAGCAGCGTACAGGGACATGGAAACACCATATATTTT
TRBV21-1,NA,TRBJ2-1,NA,CASRDNEQFF,TGTGCCAGCAGAGACAATGAGCAGTTCTTC
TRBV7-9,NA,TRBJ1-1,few,CASSSSFVNTEAFF,TGTGCCAGCAGCTCGTCCTTCGTGAACACTGAAGCTTTCTTT
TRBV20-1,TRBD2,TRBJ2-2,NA,CSARGAGGPTGELFF,TGCAGTGCTAGGGGCGCGGGGGGGCCCACCGGGGAGCTGTTTTTT
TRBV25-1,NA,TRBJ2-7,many,CASSREGLQYF,TGTGCCAGCAGCCGCGAGGGGTTACAATACTTC
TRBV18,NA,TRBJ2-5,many,CASSPSTAEETQYF,TGTGCCAGCTCACCATCGACAGCGGAGGAGACCCAGTACTTC
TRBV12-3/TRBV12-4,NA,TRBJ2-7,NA,CASKDRTTYEQYF,TGTGCCAGCAAGGACAGAACTACCTACGAGCAGTACTTC
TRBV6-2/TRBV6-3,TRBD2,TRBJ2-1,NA,CASSRGTSEGRGHEQFF,TGTGCCAGCAGTAGGGGGACTAGCGAGGGAAGGGGCCATGAGCAGTTCTTC
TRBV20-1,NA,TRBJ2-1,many,CSVPRGIEQFF,TGCAGTGTTCCCCGGGGGATTGAGCAGTTCTTC
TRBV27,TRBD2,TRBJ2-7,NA,CASSPAGTSGKYEQYF,TGTGCCAGCAGCCCAGCCGGGACTAGCGGGAAATACGAGCAGTACTTC
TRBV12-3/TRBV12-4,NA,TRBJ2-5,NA,CASTLSGVQETQYF,TGTGCCAGCACCCTTTCGGGGGTACAAGAGACCCAGTACTTC
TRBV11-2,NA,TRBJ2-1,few,CASSFRGPNNEQFF,TGTGCCAGCAGCTTCCGGGGGCCGAACAATGAGCAGTTCTTC
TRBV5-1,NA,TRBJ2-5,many,CASSSIVVETQYF,TGCGCCAGCAGCTCAATCGTTGTCGAGACCCAGTACTTC
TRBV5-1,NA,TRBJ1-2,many,CASSLESPNYGYTF,TGCGCCAGCAGCTTGGAGAGTCCTAACTATGGCTACACCTTC
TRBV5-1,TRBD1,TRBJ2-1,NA,CASSLMGQGVAREQFF,TGCGCCAGCAGCTTGATGGGACAGGGGGTAGCCCGCGAGCAGTTCTTC
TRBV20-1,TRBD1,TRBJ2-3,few,CSARIRGGSNTQYF,TGCAGTGCTAGGATTCGAGGGGGCTCAAATACGCAGTATTTT
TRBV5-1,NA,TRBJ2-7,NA,CASSLKGGSYEQYF,TGCGCCAGCAGCTTGAAGGGGGGGTCCTACGAGCAGTACTTC
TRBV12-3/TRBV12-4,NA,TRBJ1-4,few,CASTLGDSTNEKLFF,TGTGCCAGCACCCTGGGGGACTCAACTAATGAAAAACTGTTTTTT
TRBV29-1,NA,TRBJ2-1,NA,CSVASRVYNEQFF,TGCAGCGTTGCCTCCAGGGTCTACAATGAGCAGTTCTTC
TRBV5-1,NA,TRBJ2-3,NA,CASSYLGPDTQYF,TGCGCCAGCAGCTATCTCGGCCCAGATACGCAGTATTTT
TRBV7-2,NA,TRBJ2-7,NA,CACSLVYEQYF,TGTGCCTGCAGCTTGGTCTACGAGCAGTACTTC
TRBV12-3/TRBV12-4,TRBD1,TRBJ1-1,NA,CASSLRDRKGSSEAFF,TGTGCCAGCAGTTTGAGGGACAGGAAGGGATCATCGGAAGCTTTCTTT
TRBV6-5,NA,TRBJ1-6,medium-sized,CASSYNRDNSPLHF,TGTGCCAGCAGTTACAACAGGGACAATTCACCCCTCCACTTT
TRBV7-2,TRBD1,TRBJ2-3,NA,CASTPQGVGTDTQYF,TGTGCCAGCACCCCACAGGGGGTTGGCACAGATACGCAGTATTTT
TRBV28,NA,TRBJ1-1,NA,CASSLVYFNTEAFF,TGTGCCAGCAGTTTAGTTTACTTTAACACTGAAGCTTTCTTT
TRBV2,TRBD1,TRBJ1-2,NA,CASSGDSSNYGYTF,TGTGCCAGCAGTGGGGACAGTTCTAACTATGGCTACACCTTC
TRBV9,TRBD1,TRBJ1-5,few,CASSVEGGNQPQHF,TGTGCCAGCAGCGTAGAAGGGGGCAACCAGCCCCAGCATTTT
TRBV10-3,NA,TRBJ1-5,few,CAISESGRDQPQHF,TGTGCCATCAGTGAGTCAGGTCGGGATCAGCCCCAGCATTTT
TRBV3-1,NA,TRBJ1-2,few,CASSQENEGYTF,TGTGCCAGCAGCCAAGAGAATGAAGGCTACACCTTC
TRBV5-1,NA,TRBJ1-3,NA,CASRPAGVTGNTIYF,TGCGCCAGCAGACCAGCCGGGGTGACTGGAAACACCATATATTTT